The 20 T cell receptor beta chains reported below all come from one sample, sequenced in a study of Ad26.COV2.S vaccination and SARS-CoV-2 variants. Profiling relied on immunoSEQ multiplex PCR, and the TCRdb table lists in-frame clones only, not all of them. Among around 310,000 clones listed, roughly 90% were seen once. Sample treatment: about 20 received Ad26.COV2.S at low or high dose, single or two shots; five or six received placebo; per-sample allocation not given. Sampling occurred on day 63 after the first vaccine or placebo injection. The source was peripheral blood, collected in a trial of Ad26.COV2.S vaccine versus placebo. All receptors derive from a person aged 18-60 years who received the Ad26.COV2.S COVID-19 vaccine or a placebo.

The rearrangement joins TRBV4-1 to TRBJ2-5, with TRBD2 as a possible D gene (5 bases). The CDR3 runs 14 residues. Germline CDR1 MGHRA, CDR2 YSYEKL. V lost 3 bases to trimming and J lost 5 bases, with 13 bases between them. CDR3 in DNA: TGCGCCAGCAGCCATATTCAGCGGAGTGAGACCCAGTACTTC. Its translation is CASSHIQRSETQYF.

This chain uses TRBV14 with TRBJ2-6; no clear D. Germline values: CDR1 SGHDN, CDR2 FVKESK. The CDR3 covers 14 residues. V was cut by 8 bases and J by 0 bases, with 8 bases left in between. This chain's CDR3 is CASQRNSGANVLTF. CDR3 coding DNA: TGTGCCAGCCAAAGAAACTCTGGGGCCAACGTCCTGACTTTC.

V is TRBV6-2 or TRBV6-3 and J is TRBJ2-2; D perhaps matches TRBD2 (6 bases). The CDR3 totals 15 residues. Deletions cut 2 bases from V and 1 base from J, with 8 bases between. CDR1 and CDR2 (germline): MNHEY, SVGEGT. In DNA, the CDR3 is TGTGCCAGCAGTTACGGCGGGGAGAACACCGGGGAGCTGTTTTTT. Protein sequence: CASSYGGENTGELFF.

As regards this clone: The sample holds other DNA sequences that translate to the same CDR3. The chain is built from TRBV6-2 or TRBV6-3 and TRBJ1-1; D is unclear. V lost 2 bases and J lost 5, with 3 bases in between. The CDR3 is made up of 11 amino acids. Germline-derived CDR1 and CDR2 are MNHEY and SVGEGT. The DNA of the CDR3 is TGTGCCAGCAGTTACGCAACTGAAGCTTTCTTT. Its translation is CASSYATEAFF.

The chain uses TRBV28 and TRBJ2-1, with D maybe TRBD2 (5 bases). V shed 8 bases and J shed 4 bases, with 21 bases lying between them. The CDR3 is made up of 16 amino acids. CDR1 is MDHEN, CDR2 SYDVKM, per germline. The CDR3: CASSPASGDLYNEQFF. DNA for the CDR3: TGTGCCAGCTCCCCAGCCAGCGGAGACTTATACAATGAGCAGTTCTTC.

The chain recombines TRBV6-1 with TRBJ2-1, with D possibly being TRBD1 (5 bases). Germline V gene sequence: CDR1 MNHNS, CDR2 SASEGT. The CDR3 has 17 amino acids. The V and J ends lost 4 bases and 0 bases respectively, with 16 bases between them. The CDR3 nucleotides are TGTGCCAGCAGTGCCCCGGCAGGGCTGAGCTCCTACAATGAGCAGTTCTTC. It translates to CASSAPAGLSSYNEQFF.

This CDR3 reads CASSPDSYGYTF. The CDR3 DNA follows: TGTGCCAGCAGTCCAGACAGCTATGGCTACACCTTC. The chain joins TRBV27 to TRBJ1-2; tentative D call: TRBD1 (5 bases). V was shortened by 5 bases and J by 4 bases, with 8 bases between the two germline ends. The CDR3 loop spans 12 amino acids. The germline CDR1 and CDR2 sequences are MNHEY and SMNVEV (reference sequence).

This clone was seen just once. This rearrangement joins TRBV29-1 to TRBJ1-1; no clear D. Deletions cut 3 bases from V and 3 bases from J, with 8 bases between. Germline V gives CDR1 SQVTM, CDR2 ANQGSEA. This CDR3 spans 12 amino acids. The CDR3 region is CSVEVFDTEAFF. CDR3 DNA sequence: TGCAGCGTTGAGGTGTTCGACACTGAAGCTTTCTTT.

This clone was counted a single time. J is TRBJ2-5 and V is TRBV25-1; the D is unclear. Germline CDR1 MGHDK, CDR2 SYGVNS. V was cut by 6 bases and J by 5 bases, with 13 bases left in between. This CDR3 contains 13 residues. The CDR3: CASSSTVGETQYF. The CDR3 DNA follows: TGTGCCAGCAGCTCGACGGTGGGGGAGACCCAGTACTTC.

The CDR3 loop is CASSSSGSSYNEQFF. Here the CDR3 DNA reads TGCGCCAGCAGTTCGAGCGGGAGTTCCTACAATGAGCAGTTCTTC. The chain combines TRBV5-1 with TRBJ2-1; the match to TRBD2 covers 8 bases. The CDR3 is 15 residues long. Germline loops: CDR1 SGHRS, CDR2 YFSETQ. V shed 5 bases and J 1 base; nucleotides not matched to a gene: 5.

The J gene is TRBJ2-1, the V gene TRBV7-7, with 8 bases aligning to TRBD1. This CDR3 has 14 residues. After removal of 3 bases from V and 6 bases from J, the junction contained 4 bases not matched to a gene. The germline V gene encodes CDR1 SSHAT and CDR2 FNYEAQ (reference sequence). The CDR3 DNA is TGTGCCAGCAGCTTCGGGACAGGTCCCAATGAGCAGTTCTTC. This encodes CASSFGTGPNEQFF.

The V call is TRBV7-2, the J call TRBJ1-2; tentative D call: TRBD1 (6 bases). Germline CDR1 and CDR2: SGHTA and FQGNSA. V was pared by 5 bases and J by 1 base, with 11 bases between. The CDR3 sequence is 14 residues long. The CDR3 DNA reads TGTGCCAGCAGCGCTTCCAGGGGTAACTATGGCTACACCTTC. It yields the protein CASSASRGNYGYTF.

The CDR3 DNA follows: TGTGCCAGCAGCTTATGGACAGAGGGGAATCAGCCCCAGCATTTT. Protein: CASSLWTEGNQPQHF. This chain connects TRBV5-8 to TRBJ1-5; D may be TRBD1 (6 bases). The germline gives CDR1 SGHTS, CDR2 YDEGEE. The CDR3 loop spans 15 amino acids. Trimming shortened V by 2 bases and J by 4 bases, and 13 bases separated the two germline ends.

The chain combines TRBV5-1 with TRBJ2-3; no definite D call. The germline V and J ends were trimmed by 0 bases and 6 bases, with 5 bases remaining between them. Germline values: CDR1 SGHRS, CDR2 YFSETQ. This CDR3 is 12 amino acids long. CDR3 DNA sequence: TGCGCCAGCAGCTTGGAGGCCGATACGCAGTATTTT. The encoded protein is CASSLEADTQYF.

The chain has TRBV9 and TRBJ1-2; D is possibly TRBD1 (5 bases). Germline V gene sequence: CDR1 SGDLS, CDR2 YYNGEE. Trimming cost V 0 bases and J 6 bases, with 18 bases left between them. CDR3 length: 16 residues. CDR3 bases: TGTGCCAGCAGCGTAGTGGGGCAGGGTTGGTTGAATGGCTACACCTTC. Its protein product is CASSVVGQGWLNGYTF.

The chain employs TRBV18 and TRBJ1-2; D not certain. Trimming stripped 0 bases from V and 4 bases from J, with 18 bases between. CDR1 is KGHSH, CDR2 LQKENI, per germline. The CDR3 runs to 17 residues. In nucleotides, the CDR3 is TGTGCCAGCTCACCACCTCCCGAACGCAATTGGAGCTATGGCTACACCTTC. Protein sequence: CASSPPPERNWSYGYTF.

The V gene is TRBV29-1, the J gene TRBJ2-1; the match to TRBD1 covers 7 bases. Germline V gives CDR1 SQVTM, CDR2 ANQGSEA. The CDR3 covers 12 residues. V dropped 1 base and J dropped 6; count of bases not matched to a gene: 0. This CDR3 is CSVEGDSNEQFF. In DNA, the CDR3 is TGCAGCGTTGAAGGGGACAGCAATGAGCAGTTCTTC.

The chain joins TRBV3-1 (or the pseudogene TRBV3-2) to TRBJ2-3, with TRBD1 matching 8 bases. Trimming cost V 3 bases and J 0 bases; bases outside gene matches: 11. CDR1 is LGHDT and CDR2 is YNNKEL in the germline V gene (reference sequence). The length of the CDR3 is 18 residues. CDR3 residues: CASSHLPWTGKSTDTQYF. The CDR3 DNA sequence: TGTGCCAGCAGCCATTTACCCTGGACAGGGAAAAGCACAGATACGCAGTATTTT.

The CDR3 bases are TGCGCCAGCAGCTTGGCCCAATTGGGCGCTAATGAAAAACTGTTTTTT. It specifies CASSLAQLGANEKLFF. This rearrangement joins TRBV5-1 to TRBJ1-4; no definite D call. The germline CDR1 and CDR2 sequences are SGHRS and YFSETQ. CDR3 size: 16 residues. V lost 0 bases and J lost 3, with 12 bases in between.

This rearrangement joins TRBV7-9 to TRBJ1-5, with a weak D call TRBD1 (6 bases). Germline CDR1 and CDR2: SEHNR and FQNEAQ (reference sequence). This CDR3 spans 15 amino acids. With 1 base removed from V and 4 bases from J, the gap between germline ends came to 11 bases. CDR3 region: CASSLVGTPNQPQHF. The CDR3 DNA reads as TGTGCCAGCAGCTTAGTTGGGACACCTAATCAGCCCCAGCATTTT.